Given below is one TCR beta chain in context. What it recognizes is unknown. CDR3 length: 14 residues. The V gene's germline CDR1 is LGHNA and CDR2 YSLEER. V gave up 2 bases and J gave up 2 bases, with 9 bases separating them. These data come from a study of vaccination and CD4 T cells after COVID-19. The study sequenced cultured CD4+ T cell DNA using the Oncomine TCR Beta short-read assay. Each CDR3 protein gets one entry after TCRdb re-called the PCR reads with MiXCR. The sample shows roughly 18,000 distinct CDR3 sequences, approximately 49% of them seen only once. The treatment here: approximately nine-day PBMC culture with coronavirus spike peptide pools or control peptides (ViraFEST assay).

The material sequenced was CD4+ T cells from blood, cultured in vitro. The receptor was derived from a human donor who had recovered from COVID-19. V is TRBV4-3 and J is TRBJ1-1, with unresolved D. CDR3 in amino acids: CASSQSLRNTEAFF. The DNA of the CDR3 is TGCGCCAGCAGCCAATCACTAAGAAACACTGAAGCTTTCTTT.